The 28 T cell receptor beta chains reported below all come from one sample, sequenced in a study of PD-1 blockade in classical Hodgkin lymphoma. Time point here: cycle 4 day 1 (C4D1), after six to seven weeks of nivolumab. All patients experienced relapse after autologous stem cell transplantation, and brentuximab vedotin exposure was variable. Generated by immunoSEQ multiplex PCR, the TCRdb table keeps only in-frame clones and is missing some. The sample consists of approximately 45,000 clones, around three fifths of them appearing once. The source was peripheral blood mononuclear cells (PBMCs), collected before the fourth cycle of nivolumab. The receptors were sampled from a human donor with classical Hodgkin lymphoma.

This clone was detected only a few times. The V gene is TRBV28, the J gene TRBJ1-6; no clear D. Germline loops: CDR1 MDHEN, CDR2 SYDVKM. V was cut by 4 bases and J by 2 bases, with 15 bases left in between. There are 17 residues in the CDR3. The CDR3 spells CASSSLEGSAYNSPLHF. CDR3 bases: TGTGCCAGCAGTTCCCTGGAGGGTAGCGCCTATAATTCACCCCTCCACTTT.

The chain has TRBV2 and TRBJ1-1; D remains unclear. The CDR3 sequence is 11 residues long. Per germline, CDR1 SNHLY and CDR2 FYNNEI. V was clipped by 6 bases and J by 7 bases, with 9 bases between them. CDR3 amino acids: CASRLMNEAFF. CDR3 nucleotides: TGTGCCAGCAGGTTAATGAATGAAGCTTTCTTT.

V is TRBV4-2 and J is TRBJ2-7; 8 nucleotides agree with TRBD1. With V trimmed by 5 bases and J by 5 bases, 5 bases remained unmatched. CDR3 length equals 13 residues. Germline loops: CDR1 LGHNA, CDR2 YNFKEQ. The CDR3 is CASSLDREDEQYF. CDR3 nucleotide sequence: TGTGCCAGCAGCTTGGACAGGGAGGACGAGCAGTACTTC.

This clone was found once. J is TRBJ1-2 and V is TRBV20-1; 7 bases are shared with TRBD1. CDR1 and CDR2 (germline): DFQATT, SNEGSKA (reference sequence). The V segment lost 5 bases and the J segment 5 bases; nucleotides outside the gene matches: 2. There are 11 residues in the CDR3. The CDR3 loop is CSAPTGYGYTF. The DNA of the CDR3 is TGCAGTGCTCCGACAGGGTATGGCTACACCTTC.

This clone was counted a few times. The genes are TRBV6-1 and TRBJ2-4; D uncertain. The germline gives CDR1 MNHNS, CDR2 SASEGT. CDR3 size: 16 residues. The V and J ends lost 1 base and 0 bases respectively, with 10 bases between them. In nucleotides, the CDR3 is TGTGCCAGCAGTGAAGGGCAGTGGATAGCCAAAAACATTCAGTACTTC. As protein: CASSEGQWIAKNIQYF.

This chain uses TRBV6-6 with TRBJ1-2; D might be TRBD1 (5 bases). Trimming stripped 7 bases from V and 5 bases from J, with 17 bases between. This CDR3 is 14 amino acids long. Germline lookup yields CDR1 MNHNY and CDR2 SVGAGI (reference sequence). CDR3 in DNA: TGTGCCAGCACCTCACCGGGGACCCTTTATGGCTACACCTTC. It yields the protein CASTSPGTLYGYTF.

This clone has a count of ten or more. The gene calls are TRBV19 and TRBJ1-1; 7 bases are shared with TRBD1. V gave up 8 bases and J gave up 5 bases; unmatched junction bases: 8. Germline CDR1 is LNHDA and CDR2 is SQIVND (reference sequence). The CDR3 consists of 13 residues. CDR3: CASLSDRETEAFF. The CDR3 coding sequence is TGTGCCAGTCTTTCCGACAGGGAAACTGAAGCTTTCTTT.

The V and J genes are TRBV6-6 and TRBJ2-5, with D possibly TRBD2 on 6 matching bases. The CDR3 extends over 15 amino acids. The V gene lost 5 bases and the J gene lost 4 bases, with 17 bases spanning the gap. CDR1 and CDR2 from the germline V gene are MNHNY and SVGAGI (reference sequence). Here the CDR3 reads CASSTRDQGPETQYF. The CDR3 DNA reads TGTGCCAGCAGTACGCGGGACCAGGGCCCAGAGACCCAGTACTTC.

This clone was counted many times. The chain uses TRBV27 and TRBJ2-6; D is unresolved. The V end lost 6 bases, the J end lost 3 bases, and 9 bases lay between the germline ends. This CDR3 spans 14 amino acids. Germline V gene sequence: CDR1 MNHEY, CDR2 SMNVEV (reference sequence). In DNA, the CDR3 is TGTGCCAGCAGGTACTTAGATGGGGCCAACGTCCTGACTTTC. Translating it yields CASRYLDGANVLTF.

This clone was detected ten times or more. The rearrangement uses TRBV20-1 and TRBJ2-5; the D is unclear. CDR1 DFQATT and CDR2 SNEGSKA come from the germline V gene (reference sequence). Between the trimmed V and J ends, which lost 5 bases and 4 bases, there was a span of 8 bases. This CDR3 is built from 11 residues. The DNA of the CDR3 is TGCAGTGCTCATCGAGGAGAGACCCAGTACTTC. Amino acid sequence: CSAHRGETQYF.

This chain joins TRBV28 and TRBJ1-2; tentative D call: TRBD1 (5 bases). Germline lookup yields CDR1 MDHEN and CDR2 SYDVKM. Trimming took 7 bases from V and 5 from J, leaving 11 bases between them. The CDR3 is 12 residues long. The DNA of the CDR3 is TGTGCCAGCACGGAGGGGCGGTATGGCTACACCTTC. Protein product: CASTEGRYGYTF.

As regards this clone: This sample includes further DNA sequences coding for the same CDR3. The chain employs TRBV5-1 and TRBJ1-4; D unresolved. The germline gives CDR1 SGHRS, CDR2 YFSETQ. V was shortened by 0 bases and J by 0 bases, with 6 bases between the two germline ends. This CDR3 is built from 15 residues. CDR3 residues: CASSLDGATNEKLFF. CDR3 nucleotide sequence: TGCGCCAGCAGCTTGGATGGGGCAACTAATGAAAAACTGTTTTTT.

This clone was observed a few times. The V and J genes are TRBV7-9 and TRBJ1-4, with a possible D match to TRBD1 (5 bases). The CDR3 consists of 14 residues. Germline V gene sequence: CDR1 SEHNR, CDR2 FQNEAQ (reference sequence). The V gene lost 5 bases and the J gene lost 7 bases, with 14 bases spanning the gap. The CDR3 here is CASSQRQTVEKLFF. CDR3 nucleotide sequence: TGTGCCAGCAGCCAGAGACAGACCGTTGAAAAACTGTTTTTT.

V gene TRBV28 combines with J gene TRBJ1-2, with TRBD1 identical over 8 bases. Germline values: CDR1 MDHEN, CDR2 SYDVKM. This CDR3 region has 19 residues. V was clipped by 2 bases and J by 1 base; unmatched bases: 15. In nucleotides, the CDR3 is TGTGCCAGCAGTTTAGTTGTAGGACAGGGAACCCTTATTAACTATGGCTACACCTTC. Amino acids: CASSLVVGQGTLINYGYTF.

The chain employs TRBV2 and TRBJ2-1; D gene unclear. V gave up 6 bases and J gave up 8 bases, with 11 bases separating them. Germline loops: CDR1 SNHLY, CDR2 FYNNEI. The CDR3 spans 12 residues. The CDR3 here is CASRLNWHEQFF. CDR3 bases: TGTGCCAGCAGACTTAACTGGCATGAGCAGTTCTTC. Looking up the rest from reference TRBV2 and TRBJ2-1 gives the full variable domain: EPEVTQTPSHQVTQMGQEVILRCVPISNHLYFYWYRQILGQKVEFLVSFYNNEISEKSEIFDDQFSVERPDGSNFTLKIRSTKLEDSAMYFCASRLNWHEQFFGPGTRLTVL.

This chain links TRBV5-4 with TRBJ2-5; the D gene could be TRBD1 or TRBD2 (5 bases each). This CDR3 is 14 amino acids long. Germline V lookup: CDR1 SGHNT, CDR2 YYREEE (reference sequence). Trimming took off 5 bases at V and 2 bases at J, with 13 bases between the two ends. The CDR3: CASSTGRTQETQYF. CDR3 nucleotide sequence: TGTGCCAGCAGTACGGGACGCACTCAAGAGACCCAGTACTTC.

This clone came up many times. V gene TRBV5-6 combines with J gene TRBJ1-6; 7 nucleotides line up with TRBD1. The CDR3 is made up of 15 amino acids. Germline V CDR1 and CDR2: SGHDT, YYEEEE. Trimming cost V 2 bases and J 7 bases; bases outside gene matches: 6. CDR3 region: CASSFGTALNSPLHF. The CDR3 bases are TGTGCCAGCAGCTTCGGGACAGCTTTGAATTCACCCCTCCACTTT.

The chain uses TRBV29-1 and TRBJ1-2; 11 bases agree with TRBD1. This CDR3 has 12 amino acids. Per the germline V gene, CDR1 is SQVTM and CDR2 is ANQGSEA. Trimming took 7 bases from V and 7 from J; bases not matched to a gene: 5. CDR3 in DNA: TGCAGCGCCGGAGGGACAGGGGGTGGCTACACCTTC. Its translation: CSAGGTGGGYTF.

This chain joins TRBV6-4 and TRBJ1-5; D remains unclear. Trimming pared 3 bases from V and 3 bases from J, leaving 9 bases between. Germline V gene sequence: CDR1 MRHNA, CDR2 SNTAGT. The CDR3 is 14 amino acids. This CDR3 reads CASSEWYNNQPQHF. The CDR3 DNA follows: TGTGCCAGCAGTGAATGGTACAACAATCAGCCCCAGCATTTT.

This clone has just a few counts. The chain is built from TRBV7-9 and TRBJ2-7; perhaps TRBD1 as D (5 bases). The CDR3 spans 14 residues. Germline-derived CDR1 and CDR2 are SEHNR and FQNEAQ (reference sequence). Trimming took 5 bases from V and 7 from J, leaving 18 bases between them. The DNA for the CDR3 is TGTGCCAGCAGCCATAAGGGGTTGGGGAAGGAGCAGTACTTC. It yields the protein CASSHKGLGKEQYF.

The chain couples TRBV30 to TRBJ2-7; the D is unclear. The CDR3 sequence is 15 residues long. V was shortened by 0 bases and J by 9 bases, with 21 bases between the two germline ends. The germline gives CDR1 GTSNPN, CDR2 SVGIG (reference sequence). In nucleotides, the CDR3 is TGTGCCTGGAGTGTTCGGATGGTAAAACTACGAGGGCAGTACTTC. Translation: CAWSVRMVKLRGQYF.

The J gene is TRBJ2-5, the V gene TRBV6-5; unclear D gene. From germline, CDR1 is MNHEY and CDR2 SVGAGI. Trimming stripped 5 bases from V and 4 bases from J, with 8 bases between. The length of the CDR3 is 12 residues. DNA for the CDR3: TGTGCCAGCAGTCAATTAGGAGAGACCCAGTACTTC. Translating gives CASSQLGETQYF.

This clone came up once. The rearrangement joins TRBV21-1 to TRBJ2-1; no check of the table's D call, TRBD1, against the DNA was made. TRBV21-1 is designated a pseudogene. The CDR3 sequence is 16 residues long. The CDR3 sequence: CASSKVGNRGLNEQFF. The CDR3 DNA follows: TGTGCCAGCAGCAAAGTGGGTAACAGGGGGCTCAATGAGCAGTTCTTC.

The table lists this clone with a few counts. V and J are TRBV28 and TRBJ1-2; tentative D call: TRBD1 (6 bases). Germline-derived CDR1 and CDR2 are MDHEN and SYDVKM. Trimming shortened V by 8 bases and J by 4 bases, and 14 bases separated the two germline ends. The CDR3 runs 13 residues. CDR3 protein: CASAGDRIYGYTF. CDR3 DNA sequence: TGTGCCAGCGCAGGGGACCGCATCTATGGCTACACCTTC.

This rearrangement joins TRBV10-3 to TRBJ1-2; TRBD1 is a possible D gene (5 bases). The CDR3 loop spans 16 amino acids. The germline V gene encodes CDR1 ENHRY and CDR2 SYGVKD. V dropped 6 bases and J dropped 10 bases, with 27 bases sitting between them. The CDR3 region has the DNA TGTGCCATCAGGGAGGGCCAGGGCCGTTCCTCAGCGGACTACACCTTC. This gives the protein CAIREGQGRSSADYTF.

The rearrangement uses TRBV9 and TRBJ1-1; D ambiguous. The CDR3 runs to 14 residues. Per germline, CDR1 SGDLS and CDR2 YYNGEE. Trimming stripped 0 bases from V and 0 bases from J, with 6 bases between. CDR3 DNA: TGTGCCAGCAGCGTAGGGACGGTGAACACTGAAGCTTTCTTT. It is translated as CASSVGTVNTEAFF.

The chain combines TRBV19 with TRBJ2-3, with D perhaps assigned TRBD1 or TRBD2 (6 bases each). The CDR3 loop spans 15 amino acids. Per the germline V gene, CDR1 is LNHDA and CDR2 is SQIVND (reference sequence). Trimming left V 3 bases short and J 1 base short, with 11 bases between. CDR3 region: CASSITGTRTDTQYF. The CDR3 DNA reads TGTGCCAGTAGTATCACAGGGACTCGCACAGATACGCAGTATTTT.

The chain joins TRBV30 to TRBJ1-6; the D gene is possibly TRBD1 (6 bases). V lost 0 bases and J lost 7, with 16 bases in between. The germline V gene encodes CDR1 GTSNPN and CDR2 SVGIG (reference sequence). There are 16 residues in the CDR3. CDR3 sequence: CAWSVGGSGWNSPLHF. The CDR3, as DNA: TGTGCCTGGAGTGTGGGGGGCTCAGGGTGGAATTCACCCCTCCACTTT.